This TCR beta chain is drawn from a study of patients and donors after allogeneic stem cell transplantation. With V trimmed by 7 bases and J by 12 bases, 9 bases remained unmatched. This CDR3 is 11 amino acids long. The germline V gene has CDR1 SGHDT and CDR2 YYEEEE. TCRdb passed the RT-PCR reads through MiXCR, listing each CDR3 protein once. The data contain fewer than 200,000 distinct CDR3 sequences, approximately 30% of them singletons. This clonotype came up a few times. The sequence was collected from a human donor who was either an allogeneic HSCT recipient or a stem cell or donor lymphocyte infusion donor (not recorded which). It is not recorded whose cells these are; they may come from a transplant donor. The sample consisted of blood, either unsorted or a sorted T cell fraction (not recorded which). J is TRBJ1-2 and V is TRBV5-6; 7 bases map to TRBD1. In DNA, the CDR3 is TGTGCCAGCTCCTGGACAGGACCCCACACCTTC. It translates to CASSWTGPHTF.